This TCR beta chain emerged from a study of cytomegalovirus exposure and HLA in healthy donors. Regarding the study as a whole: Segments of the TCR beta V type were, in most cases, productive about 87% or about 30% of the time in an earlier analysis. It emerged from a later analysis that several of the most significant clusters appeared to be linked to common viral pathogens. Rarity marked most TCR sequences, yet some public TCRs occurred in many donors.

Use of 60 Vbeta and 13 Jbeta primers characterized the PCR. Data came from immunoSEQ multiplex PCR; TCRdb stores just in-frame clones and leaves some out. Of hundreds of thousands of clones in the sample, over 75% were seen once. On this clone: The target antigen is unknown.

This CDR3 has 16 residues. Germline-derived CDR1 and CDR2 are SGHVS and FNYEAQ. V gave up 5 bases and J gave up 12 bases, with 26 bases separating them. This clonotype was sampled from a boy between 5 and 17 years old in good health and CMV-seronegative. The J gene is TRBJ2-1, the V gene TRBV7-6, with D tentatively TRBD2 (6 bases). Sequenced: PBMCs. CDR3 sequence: CASSPPRLGGTSGQFF. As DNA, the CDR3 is TGTGCCAGCAGCCCCCCGCGCCTTGGGGGGACTTCTGGGCAGTTCTTC.